This T cell receptor (beta chain) was identified during a study of CD8 T cells in Susac syndrome. The CDR3 totals 15 residues. The germline V and J ends were trimmed by 5 bases and 7 bases, with 19 bases remaining between them. RNA totalling about 0.45 to 1 ug underwent reverse transcription with random hexamers. MiXCR, applied by TCRdb to the immunoSEQ multiplex PCR reads, yields one record per CDR3 protein. In the table there are 150,000 to 200,000 distinct CDR3 sequences, approximately 95% of which are singletons. The V and J genes are TRBV12-3 or TRBV12-4 and TRBJ2-3; D gene unclear. The TCR sequence derives from a human donor with multiple sclerosis. Sequenced sample: CD4+ T cells from PBMCs. The CDR3 DNA reads TGTGCCAGCAGTACACGAGGCCAGCTCCCTTATACGCAGTATTTT. Translated, it gives CASSTRGQLPYTQYF.